Presented here are 28 T cell receptor beta chains from one specimen sequenced in a study of blood T cell repertoires in COVID-19. Some clones are missing from TCRdb's copy, which holds only in-frame ones; the method was immunoSEQ multiplex PCR. The table has 100,000 or so clones, 84% seen once; the top ten hold around 4%. The sequencing input was peripheral blood. The receptors were gathered from a human donor in a cohort sampled during active COVID-19.

CDR3 loop: CASSLGQGVANTGELFF. The CDR3 DNA reads TGTGCCAGCAGCTTGGGGCAGGGGGTGGCGAACACCGGGGAGCTGTTTTTT. The chain carries TRBV5-5 and TRBJ2-2; 7 bases match TRBD1. CDR1 is SGHKS and CDR2 is YYEKEE in the germline V gene (reference sequence). V lost 0 bases to trimming and J lost 0 bases; unmatched junction nucleotides: 5. The CDR3 is made up of 17 amino acids.

The gene calls are TRBV19 and TRBJ2-3; no reliable D call. This CDR3 is 13 amino acids long. Germline CDR1 LNHDA, CDR2 SQIVND (reference sequence). V lost 5 bases to trimming and J lost 1 base, with 7 bases between them. CDR3 protein: CASSGPGTDTQYF. In DNA, the CDR3 is TGTGCCAGTAGTGGTCCGGGCACAGATACGCAGTATTTT.

This clone occurred a few times. The chain carries TRBV12-3 or TRBV12-4 and TRBJ2-7, with D perhaps TRBD1 (5 bases). The CDR3 spans 13 residues. V shed 3 bases and J shed 3 bases, with 9 bases lying between them. The CDR3 DNA reads TGTGCCAGCAGTTTGATAGGGGTCTACGAGCAGTACTTC. This encodes CASSLIGVYEQYF.

The chain carries TRBV11-2 and TRBJ2-7; 12 bases map to TRBD2. The CDR3 spans 15 residues. With 6 bases clipped from V and 5 bases from J, the junction kept 8 bases outside the gene matches. Germline V lookup: CDR1 SGHAT, CDR2 FQNNGV. CDR3 sequence: CASRPSGGADHEQYF. For the CDR3, the DNA is TGTGCCAGCAGACCTAGCGGGGGGGCCGACCACGAGCAGTACTTC.

The rearrangement joins TRBV12-3 or TRBV12-4 to TRBJ2-7; possibly TRBD2 for D (6 bases). This CDR3 is 13 amino acids long. V gave up 3 bases and J gave up 4 bases, with 10 bases separating them. CDR3 region: CASSFGGVYEQYF. The CDR3 DNA sequence: TGTGCCAGCAGTTTCGGCGGGGTGTACGAGCAGTACTTC.

This clone turned up a few times. This chain links TRBV11-3 with TRBJ2-7; TRBD2 matches 8 bases. The V gene's germline CDR1 is SGHNT and CDR2 YENEEA. This CDR3 has 14 residues. With 1 base clipped from V and 5 bases from J, the junction kept 4 bases outside the gene matches. The CDR3: CASSLGSGRDEQYF. In DNA form, the CDR3 reads TGTGCCAGCAGCTTAGGAAGCGGGAGAGACGAGCAGTACTTC.

As concerns this clone: The same CDR3 also results from other DNA sequences found in this sample. The chain joins TRBV18 to TRBJ2-3; D unresolved. CDR3 length: 12 amino acids. Trimming stripped 3 bases from V and 2 bases from J, with 3 bases between. The germline V gene has CDR1 KGHSH and CDR2 LQKENI. The CDR3 sequence: CASSPSTDTQYF. CDR3 sequence (DNA): TGTGCCAGCTCACCCTCCACAGATACGCAGTATTTT.

The chain is built from TRBV28 and TRBJ1-1; no definite D call. V was cut by 6 bases and J by 0 bases, with 14 bases left in between. This CDR3 has 15 amino acids. CDR1 is MDHEN, CDR2 SYDVKM, per germline. Written as DNA, the CDR3 is TGTGCCAGCAGCCCGGTCGACAACATGAACACTGAAGCTTTCTTT. This translates into CASSPVDNMNTEAFF.

This chain connects TRBV7-9 to TRBJ2-7, with 8 positions matching TRBD1. The CDR3 is made up of 15 amino acids. CDR1 is SEHNR and CDR2 is FQNEAQ in the germline V gene (reference sequence). Losses at the gene ends were 5 bases for V and 5 bases for J; bases not matched to a gene: 11. The CDR3 spells CASSRPDRGVHEQYF. The CDR3 nucleotides are TGTGCCAGCAGCCGACCTGACAGGGGAGTCCACGAGCAGTACTTC.

V and J are TRBV28 and TRBJ1-2, with 7 bases lining up with TRBD1. Germline trimming cut 8 bases from V and 6 bases from J; bases unmatched to any gene: 6. Germline assignment: CDR1 MDHEN and CDR2 SYDVKM. The CDR3 runs 12 residues. The CDR3 spells CASARGAHGYTF. The DNA of the CDR3 is TGTGCCAGCGCCAGGGGGGCCCATGGCTACACCTTC.

The chain employs TRBV5-6 and TRBJ2-7, with 9 nucleotides matching TRBD1. Germline V lookup: CDR1 SGHDT, CDR2 YYEEEE. The CDR3 extends over 14 amino acids. V was pared by 4 bases and J by 1 base, with 3 bases of the junction left unmatched. The DNA of the CDR3 is TGTGCCAGCAGCCGGGACAGGGTATCCTACGAGCAGTACTTC. Amino acid sequence: CASSRDRVSYEQYF.

The chain links TRBV28 to TRBJ2-7; a weak D match, TRBD1 (6 bases). In germline, CDR1 is MDHEN, CDR2 SYDVKM. The V and J ends lost 2 bases and 7 bases respectively, with 6 bases between them. The CDR3 spans 11 residues. The CDR3 DNA follows: TGTGCCAGCAGTTTAGGGACAGAGCAGTACTTC. It yields the protein CASSLGTEQYF.

This chain uses TRBV7-2 with TRBJ1-5, with D perhaps TRBD1 (6 bases). Trimming removed 5 bases from V and 7 bases from J, with 15 bases in between. The CDR3 totals 14 residues. Germline values: CDR1 SGHTA, CDR2 FQGNSA. The DNA of the CDR3 is TGTGCCAGCAGCCACGGGGGGCTCGGGCAGCCCCAGCATTTT. Protein sequence: CASSHGGLGQPQHF.

V is TRBV18 and J is TRBJ1-6; TRBD1 agrees at 7 bases. V shed 3 bases and J 8 bases; nucleotides not matched to a gene: 7. Germline assignment: CDR1 KGHSH and CDR2 LQKENI. The CDR3 contains 15 residues. The DNA of the CDR3 is TGTGCCAGCTCACCTGCGACAGGGTGGGATTCACCCCTCCACTTT. It codes for CASSPATGWDSPLHF.

The chain is built from TRBV5-1 and TRBJ2-7, with D possibly matching TRBD1 (5 bases). CDR3 length: 14 amino acids. Trimming cost V 3 bases and J 4 bases, with 14 bases left between them. In germline, CDR1 is SGHRS, CDR2 YFSETQ. The CDR3 loop is CASSSLPGSYEQYF. The DNA for the CDR3 is TGCGCCAGCAGCTCGCTACCAGGGTCATACGAGCAGTACTTC.

The chain links TRBV27 to TRBJ2-7; D is ambiguous. The germline V and J ends were trimmed by 2 bases and 0 bases, with 17 bases remaining between them. Germline CDR1 and CDR2: MNHEY and SMNVEV (reference sequence). The CDR3 length is 17 residues. DNA for the CDR3: TGTGCCAGCAGTTTAGATCCCCCAGGCCTCAGCTCCTACGAGCAGTACTTC. It yields the protein CASSLDPPGLSSYEQYF.

In its sample, this clone was seen a few times. The same CDR3 is also encoded by other DNA sequences in this sample. The chain links TRBV5-4 to TRBJ2-5, with 11 bases aligning to TRBD2. From germline, CDR1 is SGHNT and CDR2 YYREEE (reference sequence). The CDR3 sequence is 15 residues long. With 3 bases clipped from V and 2 bases from J, the junction kept 3 bases outside the gene matches. The CDR3 bases are TGTGCCAGCAGCTCCGGGACTAGCGGACAAGAGACCCAGTACTTC. Amino acid sequence: CASSSGTSGQETQYF.

This clone was detected once. This chain connects TRBV15 to TRBJ1-1, with TRBD1 matching over 9 bases. This CDR3 contains 13 residues. V trimming: 6 bases; J trimming: 6 bases; junction bases outside the gene matches: 5. Germline CDR1 is LNHNV and CDR2 is YYDKDF (reference sequence). The CDR3, as DNA: TGTGCCACCAGTGGACAGGGGTTCGCTGAAGCTTTCTTT. It encodes CATSGQGFAEAFF.

The chain links TRBV14 to TRBJ1-2, with 9 nucleotides matching TRBD1. The V segment lost 2 bases and the J segment 8 bases; nucleotides outside the gene matches: 6. Germline V CDR1 and CDR2: SGHDN, FVKESK. The CDR3 covers 14 residues. CDR3 coding DNA: TGTGCCAGCAGCCAAAGCACAGGGGGCGACGGCTACACCTTC. Its protein product is CASSQSTGGDGYTF.

The CDR3 DNA sequence: TGTGCCAGCAGCAATGACAGGGGCCCCTACGAGCAGTACTTC. Translating it yields CASSNDRGPYEQYF. The chain carries TRBV27 and TRBJ2-7; 8 nucleotides align to TRBD1. CDR3 length equals 14 residues. J was trimmed by 2 bases and V by 6 bases; bases with no gene match: 6. Germline V gives CDR1 MNHEY, CDR2 SMNVEV (reference sequence).

The chain couples TRBV15 to TRBJ1-1; 7 bases match TRBD1. V shed 5 bases, J shed 0 bases, and the junction held 9 bases outside the gene matches. The CDR3 loop spans 16 amino acids. Germline CDR1 and CDR2: LNHNV and YYDKDF (reference sequence). The CDR3 protein is CATSGAGTVMNTEAFF. The CDR3 DNA reads TGTGCCACCAGCGGAGCCGGGACAGTGATGAACACTGAAGCTTTCTTT.

The chain couples TRBV11-3 to TRBJ2-7; D may be TRBD2 (8 bases). Germline lookup yields CDR1 SGHNT and CDR2 YENEEA. V was trimmed by 5 bases and J by 1 base, leaving 15 bases between them. The CDR3 spans 15 residues. Written as DNA, the CDR3 is TGTGCCAGCAGCCCCGGGGGGGACAGTTCCTACGAGCAGTACTTC. This sequence encodes CASSPGGDSSYEQYF.

Here the CDR3 reads CASSPGTEETQYF. CDR3 in DNA: TGTGCCAGCTCACCCGGGACAGAAGAGACCCAGTACTTC. V usage is TRBV18 and J usage is TRBJ2-5; 7 nucleotides agree with TRBD1. The CDR3 sequence is 13 residues long. In germline, CDR1 is KGHSH, CDR2 LQKENI. V shed 3 bases, J shed 3 bases, and the junction held 1 base outside the gene matches.

This chain links TRBV4-3 with TRBJ1-1; D unclear. The CDR3 spans 16 residues. With 3 bases removed from V and 3 bases from J, the gap between germline ends came to 17 bases. CDR1 and CDR2 from the germline V gene are LGHNA and YSLEER. CDR3 bases: TGCGCCAGCAGCCACGCCGTGGGAGGTGGGGACACTGAAGCTTTCTTT. The encoded protein is CASSHAVGGGDTEAFF.

The chain is built from TRBV6-2 or TRBV6-3 and TRBJ1-5; D gene uncertain. Germline values: CDR1 MNHEY, CDR2 SVGEGT. The CDR3 contains 15 residues. Between the trimmed V and J ends, which lost 5 bases and 1 base, there was a span of 12 bases. The CDR3 region is CASSARGMSNQPQHF. In nucleotides, the CDR3 is TGTGCCAGCAGTGCACGAGGTATGAGCAATCAGCCCCAGCATTTT.

This chain connects TRBV7-2 to TRBJ1-1; 7 nucleotides agree with TRBD1. There are 14 residues in the CDR3. J lost 1 base, V lost 2 bases, and 1 base had no gene match. Germline values: CDR1 SGHTA, CDR2 FQGNSA. The CDR3 DNA is TGTGCCAGCAGCTTAAACAGGGGGAACACTGAAGCTTTCTTT. Translation gives CASSLNRGNTEAFF. Full variable domain (missing parts from reference TRBV7-2 and TRBJ1-1): GAGVSQSPSNKVTEKGKDVELRCDPISGHTALYWYRQSLGQGLEFLIYFQGNSAPDKSGLPSDRFSAERTGGSVSTLTIQRTQQEDSAVYLCASSLNRGNTEAFFGQGTRLTVV.

The chain employs TRBV11-2 and TRBJ1-1; possible D gene TRBD1, 6 bases. V was trimmed by 5 bases and J by 3 bases, leaving 25 bases between them. The CDR3 sequence is 18 residues long. Germline V gives CDR1 SGHAT, CDR2 FQNNGV. The CDR3 is CASSHRRGQGRSDTEAFF. For the CDR3, the DNA is TGTGCCAGCAGCCACCGAAGGGGACAAGGACGTTCGGACACTGAAGCTTTCTTT.

This chain uses TRBV6-5 with TRBJ1-2; D call uncertain. Trimming removed 0 bases at V and 1 base at J, with 9 bases between. The CDR3 extends over 15 amino acids. CDR1 and CDR2 from the germline V gene are MNHEY and SVGAGI. The CDR3 spells CASSYSKGSNYGYTF. The CDR3 DNA reads as TGTGCCAGCAGTTACTCGAAAGGGAGTAACTATGGCTACACCTTC.